These 13 T cell receptor beta chains were all obtained from the same sample, sequenced in a study of shared clonotypes between healthy human individuals. Assay: immunoSEQ multiplex PCR; the TCRdb copy retains only in-frame clones and omits some. The table includes about 480,000 clones, 79% detected once. The sequencing sample was made of PBMCs. These receptor sequences come from a woman aged 40 to 49 in good health. Some clones in this sample may be carry-over from other donors' samples.

The rearrangement uses TRBV29-1 and TRBJ1-4, with D hard to call. V lost 4 bases and J 0 bases, leaving 12 bases between the germline ends. Germline V gene data show CDR1 as SQVTM and CDR2 as ANQGSEA. The CDR3 is 15 amino acids. The CDR3 here is CSVVGHGTTNEKLFF. For the CDR3, the DNA is TGCAGCGTTGTAGGTCACGGTACAACTAATGAAAAACTGTTTTTT.

The chain links TRBV5-1 to TRBJ1-2, with D maybe TRBD1 (6 bases). The V gene's germline CDR1 is SGHRS and CDR2 YFSETQ. V was trimmed by 1 base and J by 2 bases, leaving 9 bases between them. CDR3 size: 14 residues. The CDR3 spells CASSLTQGNYGYTF. The CDR3 region has the DNA TGCGCCAGCAGCTTGACGCAGGGGAACTATGGCTACACCTTC.

This clone appeared once. The genes are TRBV27 and TRBJ1-5; weak D call: TRBD1 (5 bases). V dropped 5 bases and J dropped 4 bases, with 18 bases sitting between them. CDR1 is MNHEY, CDR2 SMNVEV, per germline (reference sequence). The CDR3 loop spans 16 amino acids. CDR3 nucleotide sequence: TGTGCCAGCAGTCGAAGGGCAGGAGGGGAAAATCAGCCCCAGCATTTT. It is translated as CASSRRAGGENQPQHF.

V is TRBV4-1 and J is TRBJ1-4; unclear D gene. This CDR3 is built from 15 residues. Germline loops: CDR1 MGHRA, CDR2 YSYEKL. V shed 3 bases and J shed 3 bases, with 11 bases lying between them. In DNA, the CDR3 is TGCGCCAGCAGCCAGGGGATTAGGGCTAATGAAAAACTGTTTTTT. This gives the protein CASSQGIRANEKLFF.

The chain joins TRBV5-1 to TRBJ2-2, with D hard to call. CDR3 length: 16 residues. Trimming pared 0 bases from V and 0 bases from J, leaving 9 bases between. The germline CDR1 and CDR2 sequences are SGHRS and YFSETQ. The CDR3 is CASSLDRGANTGELFF. The CDR3 DNA sequence: TGCGCCAGCAGCTTGGATAGAGGCGCGAACACCGGGGAGCTGTTTTTT.

This sequence joins TRBV9 and TRBJ2-1; D may be TRBD2 (5 bases). Germline CDR1 is SGDLS and CDR2 is YYNGEE. V shed 0 bases and J shed 3 bases, with 10 bases lying between them. The CDR3 is made up of 15 amino acids. Here the CDR3 reads CASSVGSGYYNEQFF. CDR3 DNA sequence: TGTGCCAGCAGCGTAGGGAGCGGTTACTACAATGAGCAGTTCTTC.

This clone was counted a few times. This chain uses TRBV6-1 with TRBJ2-7; 10 bases match TRBD2. The CDR3 is made up of 14 amino acids. Per germline, CDR1 MNHNS and CDR2 SASEGT. V shed 6 bases, J shed 3 bases, and the junction held 5 bases outside the gene matches. CDR3 sequence (DNA): TGTGCCAGCAGAGGACTAGCGGAAAACTACGAGCAGTACTTC. This encodes CASRGLAENYEQYF.

The chain combines TRBV11-2 with TRBJ1-6; D perhaps matches TRBD1 (6 bases). The germline CDR1 and CDR2 sequences are SGHAT and FQNNGV. V was trimmed by 1 base and J by 7 bases, leaving 11 bases between them. There are 15 residues in the CDR3. The DNA for the CDR3 is TGTGCCAGCAGCTTAGGGGGACATTGGAATTCACCCCTCCACTTT. Protein product: CASSLGGHWNSPLHF.

The rearrangement joins TRBV30 to TRBJ2-2; the match to TRBD2 covers 7 bases. The CDR3 is 14 residues long. CDR1 GTSNPN and CDR2 SVGIG come from the germline V gene (reference sequence). Losses at the gene ends were 0 bases for V and 4 bases for J; bases not matched to a gene: 2. CDR3 residues: CAWSVAGSTGELFF. The DNA of the CDR3 is TGTGCCTGGAGTGTAGCGGGAAGCACCGGGGAGCTGTTTTTT. The full variable domain, rest sourced from reference TRBV30 and TRBJ2-2, is SQTIHQWPATLVQPVGSPLSLECTVEGTSNPNLYWYRQAAGRGLQLLFYSVGIGQISSEVPQNLSASRPQDRQFILSSKKLLLSDSGFYLCAWSVAGSTGELFFGEGSRLTVL.

The CDR3 DNA sequence: TGTGCCAGCAGCCATGTCGGCGGGAGAGGAACCTACAATGAGCAGTTCTTC. This sequence encodes CASSHVGGRGTYNEQFF. V and J are TRBV4-2 and TRBJ2-1; the match to TRBD2 covers 7 bases. V was pared by 3 bases and J by 2 bases, with 10 bases of the junction left unmatched. The CDR3 is 17 residues long. Germline V gives CDR1 LGHNA, CDR2 YNFKEQ.

V gene TRBV5-6 combines with J gene TRBJ2-7; 8 nucleotides agree with TRBD2. Germline CDR1 SGHDT, CDR2 YYEEEE. The CDR3 sequence is 14 residues long. The V segment lost 4 bases and the J segment 4 bases; nucleotides outside the gene matches: 7. CDR3 protein: CASSQGTSIYEQYF. The CDR3 DNA is TGTGCCAGCAGCCAGGGGACTAGTATTTACGAGCAGTACTTC.

This sequence joins TRBV15 and TRBJ2-1, with 8 bases identical to TRBD2. The CDR3 loop spans 19 amino acids. V was clipped by 1 base and J by 3 bases; unmatched bases: 14. Germline CDR1 reads LNHNV; CDR2 reads YYDKDF (reference sequence). CDR3 DNA: TGTGCCACCAGCAGAGGGTGGCTAGCGGGTCCCGGAGGCTACAATGAGCAGTTCTTC. Translation: CATSRGWLAGPGGYNEQFF.

Points on this clone: One junction end does not reproduce the germline sequence, and a read error may be involved. This chain links TRBV7-7 with TRBJ2-2; a possible D gene is TRBD1 (6 bases). The CDR3 covers 13 residues. Germline V gene lookup returns CDR1 SSHAT and CDR2 FNYEAQ (reference sequence). The CDR3 nucleotides are TGTGCTAGCAGAGGACAGCCCACCGGGGAGCTGTTTTTT. Its protein product is CASRGQPTGELFF.